This entry features one T cell receptor (beta chain) sequence. Seattle enrolled patients during active infection and tracked them longitudinally. The data derive from a study of blood T cell repertoires in COVID-19. About the study: Samples taken during acute and convalescent COVID-19 were collected in the United States, Italy and Spain. PBMCs, B-cell-depleted T cells, or T cells were the source of the cDNA or gDNA that made up the material.

Original methodology: Reference gene primer amplification gave estimated nucleated cell counts. Only in-frame clones appear in the TCRdb table, and some are missing; sequencing was by immunoSEQ multiplex PCR. That table supplies the V and J calls and clone size; D and trimming were determined from the DNA. The sample carries about 250,000 clones, around 89% recorded once. The CDR3 sequence is 17 residues long. The germline V gene encodes CDR1 LNHDA and CDR2 SQIVND (reference sequence). Trimming removed 1 base at V and 0 bases at J, with 15 bases between. The clonotype was recovered from a woman aged 55 to 70 with COVID-19, enrolled during active disease. The specimen sequenced was peripheral blood. J is TRBJ1-1 and V is TRBV19; D is possibly TRBD1 (6 bases). The CDR3 loop is CASSIGGGLRVNTEAFF. The CDR3 nucleotides read TGTGCCAGTAGTATAGGTGGGGGCCTGAGGGTGAACACTGAAGCTTTCTTT.